This T cell receptor beta chain appears in the sequencing data of a study of T cell responses to AZD1222 COVID-19 vaccine. Data came from immunoSEQ multiplex PCR; TCRdb stores just in-frame clones and leaves some out. The sample has more than 80,000 clones; 70% to 90% are singletons. Germline trimming cut 6 bases from V and 2 bases from J; bases unmatched to any gene: 5. Germline CDR1 is KGHDR and CDR2 is SFDVKD. This CDR3 contains 14 residues. Study-wide points: Nearly half of the spike-specific TCRs reportedly recognize variant regions that carry no mutations. Elevations in Spike-specific TCR breadth and depth followed administration of two AZD1222 doses. Repertoires were collected only later (after the peak T cell response had occurred).

A word on this clone: The antigen is unknown.

The receptor was derived from an adult who received the AZD1222 COVID-19 vaccine. The sample consisted of peripheral blood, taken 28 days after the second AZD1222 dose. This chain joins TRBV24-1 and TRBJ2-7; TRBD1 matches at 8 bases. CDR3 sequence reads: CATSSGQVPYEQYF. As DNA, the CDR3 is TGTGCCACCAGTTCGGGACAGGTTCCCTACGAGCAGTACTTC.